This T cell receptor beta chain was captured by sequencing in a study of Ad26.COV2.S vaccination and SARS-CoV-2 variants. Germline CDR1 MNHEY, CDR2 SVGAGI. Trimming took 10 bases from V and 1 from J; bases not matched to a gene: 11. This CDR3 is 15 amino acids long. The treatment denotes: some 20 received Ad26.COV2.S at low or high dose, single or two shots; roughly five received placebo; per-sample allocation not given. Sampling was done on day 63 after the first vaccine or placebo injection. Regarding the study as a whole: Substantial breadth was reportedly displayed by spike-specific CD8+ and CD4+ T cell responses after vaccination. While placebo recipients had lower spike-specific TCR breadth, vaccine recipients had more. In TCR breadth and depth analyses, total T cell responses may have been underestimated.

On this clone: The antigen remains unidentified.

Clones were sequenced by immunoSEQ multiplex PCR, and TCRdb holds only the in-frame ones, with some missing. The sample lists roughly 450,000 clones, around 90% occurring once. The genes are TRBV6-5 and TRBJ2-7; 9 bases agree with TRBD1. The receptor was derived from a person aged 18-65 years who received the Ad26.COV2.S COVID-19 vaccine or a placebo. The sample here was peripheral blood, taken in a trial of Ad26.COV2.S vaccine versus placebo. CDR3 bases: TGTGCCACCCTCAACACCGGGACAGGGTCCTACGAGCAGTACTTC. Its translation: CATLNTGTGSYEQYF.